One sample yielded the 18 T cell receptor delta chains listed below, sequenced in a study of Vδ1+ human thymocytes. Broader study findings: Thymic TRG and TRD repertoires appeared highly polyclonal, with Gaussian CDR3 length distributions.

These TCRs' antigens remain unknown. Extracted RNA was reverse transcribed into cDNA. Pooled V-gene forward primers with one constant-region reverse primer generated the CDR3 amplicons by multiplex PCR. TCRdb re-called clones from the multiplex PCR reads via CATT. The table shows about 75,000 delta-chain clones, with around 32% occurring only once. Sequenced sample: Vdelta1+ gamma-delta thymocytes from the thymus. Subset described: FACS-sorted CD3+ TCRalphabeta- TCRVdelta1+ TCRVdelta2- thymocytes. Receptors originate from a boy under two years old who had congenital heart surgery.

The chain carries TRDV1 and TRDJ1, with a tentative D call TRDD2 (5 bases). The germline gives CDR1 TSWWSYY, CDR2 QGS. This CDR3 contains 15 residues. Trimming pared 2 bases from V and 5 bases from J, leaving 15 bases between. This CDR3 is CALGEVDLRGDKLIF. In nucleotides, the CDR3 is TGTGCTCTTGGGGAAGTCGACCTACGTGGGGATAAACTCATCTTT.

The V gene is TRDV1, the J gene TRDJ1; 12 bases are shared with TRDD3. The CDR3 is made up of 23 amino acids. Trimming removed 5 bases from V and 6 bases from J; junction bases left unmatched: 31. Germline-derived CDR1 and CDR2 are TSWWSYY and QGS. CDR3 in amino acids: CALGPGGRYLKRTGGYSFYKLIF. In DNA form, the CDR3 reads TGTGCTCTTGGGCCGGGGGGGCGTTACCTAAAGCGTACTGGGGGATACTCGTTCTATAAACTCATCTTT.

This clone was counted between two and nine times. The V call is TRDV1, the J call TRDJ1; D may be TRDD3 (6 bases). The germline V and J ends were trimmed by 5 bases and 0 bases, with 19 bases remaining between them. The germline gives CDR1 TSWWSYY, CDR2 QGS. The CDR3 length is 17 residues. The CDR3 loop is CALGPPRLGSNTDKLIF. CDR3 DNA: TGTGCTCTTGGGCCTCCACGCCTGGGGTCGAACACCGATAAACTCATCTTT.

This clone has just a few counts. The V call is TRDV1, the J call TRDJ1, with a possible D match to TRDD2 (5 bases). The germline CDR1 and CDR2 sequences are TSWWSYY and QGS. This CDR3 is built from 17 residues. The V end lost 3 bases, the J end lost 0 bases, and 17 bases lay between the germline ends. CDR3 protein: CALGERLLIRYTDKLIF. Here the CDR3 DNA reads TGTGCTCTTGGGGAGCGCCTTCTGATAAGGTACACCGATAAACTCATCTTT.

V is TRDV2 and J is TRDJ1; D is uncertain. This CDR3 is built from 10 residues. Trimming took off 4 bases at V and 10 bases at J, with 9 bases between the two ends. Germline loops: CDR1 GEAIGNYY, CDR2 EKD. The CDR3 protein is CACDCGGLIF. In DNA, the CDR3 is TGTGCCTGTGATTGCGGCGGACTCATCTTT.

The V gene is TRDV1, the J gene TRDJ1, with 10 bases fitting TRDD3. Unmatched junction bases numbered 24, after V lost 0 bases and J lost 2 bases. The CDR3 runs 23 residues. The germline gives CDR1 TSWWSYY, CDR2 QGS. This chain's CDR3 is CALGELCSSPYWGIGGTTDKLIF. The CDR3 DNA sequence: TGTGCTCTTGGGGAACTTTGTTCCTCCCCGTACTGGGGGATTGGGGGGACAACCGATAAACTCATCTTT.

V is TRDV1 and J is TRDJ1, with D perhaps TRDD3 (6 bases). The CDR3 runs 19 residues. Germline-derived CDR1 and CDR2 are TSWWSYY and QGS. Trimming pared 2 bases from V and 2 bases from J, leaving 24 bases between. The CDR3 region has the DNA TGTGCTCTTGGGGAATTTCATACGCTCTGGGGACATCTTACCGATAAACTCATCTTT. Translating it yields CALGEFHTLWGHLTDKLIF.

This clone came up a few times. The chain uses TRDV1 and TRDJ1, with D perhaps TRDD3 (6 bases). V was cut by 2 bases and J by 0 bases, with 28 bases left in between. CDR3 length: 21 amino acids. Germline CDR1 and CDR2: TSWWSYY and QGS. CDR3 DNA sequence: TGTGCTCTTGGGGAATCCCCATTCGGCTCTGGCTGGGGAGGGTACACCGATAAACTCATCTTT. It codes for CALGESPFGSGWGGYTDKLIF.

A few counts support this clone. The chain uses TRDV1 and TRDJ1; 7 positions match TRDD3. Germline V CDR1 and CDR2: TSWWSYY, QGS. With 0 bases clipped from V and 0 bases from J, the junction kept 19 bases outside the gene matches. The CDR3 contains 21 residues. CDR3 amino acids: CALGELLGGGRPLLYTDKLIF. The CDR3 region has the DNA TGTGCTCTTGGGGAACTTCTGGGTGGGGGACGCCCCCTGCTTTACACCGATAAACTCATCTTT.

This rearrangement joins TRDV1 to TRDJ1; 8 bases align to TRDD3. Losses at the gene ends were 0 bases for V and 2 bases for J; bases not matched to a gene: 29. CDR1 TSWWSYY and CDR2 QGS come from the germline V gene. The CDR3 length is 24 residues. The CDR3 region is CALGELVPGSSVLGGYGRTDKLIF. As DNA, the CDR3 is TGTGCTCTTGGGGAACTAGTTCCTGGTTCCTCGGTACTGGGGGGCTACGGTCGAACCGATAAACTCATCTTT.

This chain uses TRDV1 with TRDJ1, with 9 bases identical to TRDD3. V shed 5 bases, J shed 2 bases, and the junction held 21 bases outside the gene matches. This CDR3 has 20 amino acids. From germline, CDR1 is TSWWSYY and CDR2 QGS. The CDR3, as DNA: TGTGCTCTTGGGAACCCCTACCCCACCTCTGGGGGATTAAATACCGATAAACTCATCTTT. Residues: CALGNPYPTSGGLNTDKLIF.

This clone was seen more than once but under ten times. V is TRDV1 and J is TRDJ1; 13 bases line up with TRDD3. The V segment lost 0 bases and the J segment 5 bases; nucleotides outside the gene matches: 12. The CDR3 totals 19 residues. From germline, CDR1 is TSWWSYY and CDR2 QGS. The CDR3 DNA reads TGTGCTCTTGGGGAACTTACCCACTGGGGGATACGCGTTATGGATAAACTCATCTTT. It specifies CALGELTHWGIRVMDKLIF.

This sequence joins TRDV1 and TRDJ1; 7 positions match TRDD2. CDR3 length equals 20 residues. V was clipped by 4 bases and J by 2 bases; unmatched bases: 22. Germline loops: CDR1 TSWWSYY, CDR2 QGS. The CDR3 is CALGVPDSYAWAQETDKLIF. In DNA form, the CDR3 reads TGTGCTCTTGGGGTCCCTGATTCCTACGCCTGGGCCCAGGAGACCGATAAACTCATCTTT.

The chain has TRDV1 and TRDJ1; 10 bases are a match to TRDD3. CDR3 length: 19 residues. V trimming: 2 bases; J trimming: 14 bases; junction bases outside the gene matches: 26. From germline, CDR1 is TSWWSYY and CDR2 QGS. The CDR3, as DNA: TGTGCTCTTGGGGAATTAAGCTCCCCTAGGTACTGGGGGATCTCCGCGACGATCTTT. As protein: CALGELSSPRYWGISATIF.

The V call is TRDV1, the J call TRDJ1; TRDD3 agrees at 12 bases. The CDR3 consists of 21 residues. The V gene end was trimmed by 2 bases and the J gene end by 6 bases; junction bases not matched to a gene: 22. Germline V lookup: CDR1 TSWWSYY, CDR2 QGS. As DNA, the CDR3 is TGTGCTCTTGGGGAATTTTCCTTCCTACCCGATAACTGGGGGATACTGAATAAACTCATCTTT. Residues: CALGEFSFLPDNWGILNKLIF.

This clone was seen only a few times. The V gene is TRDV1, the J gene TRDJ1; 7 bases are a match to TRDD3. Germline-derived CDR1 and CDR2 are TSWWSYY and QGS. V shed 5 bases and J 0 bases; nucleotides not matched to a gene: 18. The CDR3 length is 19 residues. CDR3: CALGRQLRPGGSYTDKLIF. For the CDR3, the DNA is TGTGCTCTTGGGCGCCAGCTACGGCCTGGGGGTTCGTACACCGATAAACTCATCTTT.

The chain joins TRDV1 to TRDJ1, with 9 bases fitting TRDD3. The CDR3 is made up of 24 amino acids. Losses at the gene ends were 0 bases for V and 0 bases for J; bases not matched to a gene: 26. Germline CDR1 TSWWSYY, CDR2 QGS. The chain's CDR3 is CALGELGPTLGDGDNTEYTDKLIF. CDR3 sequence (DNA): TGTGCTCTTGGGGAACTAGGGCCCACTCTGGGGGATGGGGATAACACTGAATACACCGATAAACTCATCTTT.

The chain couples TRDV1 to TRDJ1; 9 nucleotides agree with TRDD3. The CDR3 loop spans 19 amino acids. CDR1 and CDR2 (germline): TSWWSYY, QGS. Trimming cost V 3 bases and J 4 bases; bases outside gene matches: 18. The CDR3 DNA follows: TGTGCTCTTGGGGACTCCTTTCCTACGCCGGGGGATACTGTCGATAAACTCATCTTT. It specifies CALGDSFPTPGDTVDKLIF.